This T cell receptor (beta chain) is drawn from a study of CD8 T cells in ankylosing spondylitis. Whole-study findings and limits: Significant enrichment of disease-linked clones was reportedly seen in matched ankylosing spondylitis synovial fluid. Disease-linked clones, CD8+, were relatively rare in peripheral blood. Earlier authors reported some of these motif variants in reactive arthritis synovial fluid and blood. Made up of about eight highly homologous variants, a TCR beta motif appeared characteristic of ankylosing spondylitis blood.

This clonotype was counted only a few times. Its target is not known. TCRdb itself ran the 5' RACE reads through MiXCR, one entry per CDR3 protein. The table includes over 600,000 distinct CDR3 sequences, under 20% detected once. The CDR3 is made up of 16 amino acids. Germline V gene lookup returns CDR1 LGHDT and CDR2 YNNKEL (reference sequence). V dropped 3 bases and J dropped 1; count of bases not matched to a gene: 8. The clonotype was recovered from a male donor with ankylosing spondylitis. The sample was blood, either unsorted or a sorted T cell fraction (not recorded which). The V and J genes are TRBV3-1 and TRBJ2-7; 8 bases align to TRBD2. The CDR3 nucleotides read TGTGCCAGCAGCCAGATACTAGCGGACCGATCCTACGAGCAGTACTTC. It encodes CASSQILADRSYEQYF.